What follows describes a single T cell receptor (beta chain). This sample was included in a study of cytomegalovirus exposure and HLA in healthy donors. PCR involved 60 Vbeta and 13 Jbeta primers. Assay: immunoSEQ multiplex PCR; the TCRdb copy retains only in-frame clones and omits some. The table lists 65,000 to 95,000 clones, with 6.5% to 8.5% in the top ten. The CDR3 sequence is 13 residues long. V was pared by 2 bases and J by 2 bases, with 2 bases of the junction left unmatched. CDR1 GTSNPN and CDR2 SVGIG come from the germline V gene (reference sequence). The sequencing sample was made of PBMCs. The genes are TRBV30 and TRBJ1-2; 7 nucleotides line up with TRBD1. The receptor was isolated from a female donor in good health and CMV-seropositive. CDR3 in amino acids: CAWSLTGNYGYTF. The CDR3 region has the DNA TGTGCCTGGAGTTTGACAGGGAACTATGGCTACACCTTC.